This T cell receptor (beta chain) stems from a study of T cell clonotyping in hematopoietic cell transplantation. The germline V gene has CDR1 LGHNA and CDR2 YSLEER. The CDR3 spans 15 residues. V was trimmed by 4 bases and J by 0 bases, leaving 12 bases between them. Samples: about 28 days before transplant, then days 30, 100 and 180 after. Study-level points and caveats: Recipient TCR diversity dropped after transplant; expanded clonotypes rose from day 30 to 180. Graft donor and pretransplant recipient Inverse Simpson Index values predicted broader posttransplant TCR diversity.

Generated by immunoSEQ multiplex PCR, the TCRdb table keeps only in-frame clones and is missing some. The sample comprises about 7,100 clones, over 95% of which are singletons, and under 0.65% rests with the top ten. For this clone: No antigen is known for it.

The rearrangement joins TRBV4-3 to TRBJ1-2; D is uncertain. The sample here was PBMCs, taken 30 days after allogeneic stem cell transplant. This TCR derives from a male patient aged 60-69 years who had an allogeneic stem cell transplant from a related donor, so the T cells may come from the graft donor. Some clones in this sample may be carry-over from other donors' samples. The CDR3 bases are TGCGCCAGCAGCCCATCACTCAGCACTAACTATGGCTACACCTTC. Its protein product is CASSPSLSTNYGYTF.